This TCR beta chain was recorded in a study of T cells in Graves' hyperthyroidism and ophthalmopathy. From RNA transcripts, TCR beta CDR3 regions were amplified. Primed by the HTBI set, a first-round RT-PCR was run on the TCR CDR3. TCRdb processed the multiplex PCR reads anew with MiXCR; each CDR3 protein has one entry. The sample holds roughly 840,000 distinct CDR3 sequences, 35% to 45% seen once. Trimming pared 6 bases from V and 0 bases from J, leaving 8 bases between. This CDR3 has 14 amino acids. CDR1 SNHLY and CDR2 FYNNEI come from the germline V gene. Clinical symptoms, serum thyroxine, TRAb, thyroid ultrasound and orbital computed tomography informed diagnoses. Cells are PBMCs isolated from more than 8.5 ml of fresh blood. This clonotype was seen many times.

The chain joins TRBV2 to TRBJ1-4; D is uncertain. Sequencing was done on a sample of blood. The TCR sequence derives from a young man with Graves' hyperthyroidism. The CDR3, as DNA: TGTGCCAGCAGGGCAGATGCAACTAATGAAAAACTGTTTTTT. It specifies CASRADATNEKLFF.